This entry describes one T cell receptor beta chain. The target antigen is unknown. The source of the sample is a study of PD-L1 blockade in urothelial cancer. Whole-study findings and limits: Better survival was forecast by a pretreatment blood TCR clonality below the median.

Indicated time point: pretreatment peripheral blood. Trimming cost V 3 bases and J 4 bases; bases outside gene matches: 4. Germline V gene lookup returns CDR1 MDHEN and CDR2 SYDVKM. The CDR3 consists of 14 residues. Spiked synthetic TCR analogs estimated absolute template abundance per PCR. Data came from immunoSEQ multiplex PCR; TCRdb stores just in-frame clones and leaves some out. Seen here are about 85,000 clones, roughly 84% observed once, and the top ten hold roughly an eighth. Sequenced here: PBMCs, sampled around atezolizumab (anti-PD-L1) treatment. The TCR comes from a man aged 55 to 70 with urothelial cancer. The chain couples TRBV28 to TRBJ2-3; TRBD1 aligns across 7 bases. The chain's CDR3 is CASSLATGPDTQYF. The CDR3 nucleotides read TGTGCCAGCAGTTTGGCGACAGGGCCAGATACGCAGTATTTT.